The present T cell receptor beta chain was sequenced within a study of vaccination effects on CD4 cells after COVID-19. Background on the study: Each participant was given two doses of one vaccine (BNT162b2 or mRNA-1273). Overall study results and limits: Among infection- and vaccine-induced clones, marked clonal contraction occurred late after vaccination.

Per germline, CDR1 GTSNPN and CDR2 SVGIG (reference sequence). V lost 5 bases and J lost 6, with 4 bases in between. The CDR3 contains 9 residues. The data were produced by immunoSEQ multiplex PCR, yet TCRdb's version contains in-frame clones alone and is incomplete. Of more than 45,000 clones listed, 70% to 80% are singletons. Details on this clone: Its antigen is not identified.

At the end of approximately 10 days of culture, CD4+ T cells were isolated. This clonotype was sampled from a human donor who had a prior SARS-CoV-2 infection. Here the sequenced sample was CD4+ T cells from PBMCs cultured without peptide, taken before COVID-19 vaccination. The J gene is TRBJ1-2, the V gene TRBV30; D unresolved. CDR3: CAWPDGYTF. DNA for the CDR3: TGTGCCTGGCCGGATGGCTACACCTTC.